This is a list of T cell receptor beta chains from one sample in a study of blood T cell repertoires in COVID-19. Generated by immunoSEQ multiplex PCR, the TCRdb table keeps only in-frame clones and is missing some. The sample carries 310,000 or so clones, 85% to 90% recorded once. The specimen sequenced was peripheral blood. These TCRs come from a man between 65 and 85 years old with acute or convalescent COVID-19. Both conserved end residues are part of each CDR3. Clone size appears in some rows only: once, few, many, or a class for an expanded clone.

clone_size j_call v_call cdr3_aa
NA TRBJ2-7 TRBV9 CASSVGLAGGDSYEQYF
few TRBJ2-3 TRBV11-2 CASSYNTQYF
once TRBJ2-1 TRBV2 CASRAFSSYNEQFF
NA TRBJ2-1 TRBV19 CASSPIRDRATNEQFF
NA TRBJ1-1 TRBV7-9 CASSLGQGMITEAFF
few TRBJ1-1 TRBV20-1 CSASKNTEAFF
NA TRBJ2-1 TRBV19 CASRDRPSSYNEQFF
NA TRBJ1-5 TRBV5-8 CASSLEGVQPQHF
few TRBJ1-3 TRBV19 CASSRALSGTAGNTIYF
NA TRBJ1-1 TRBV15 CATSRDVWGDTEAFF
NA TRBJ2-4 TRBV20-1 CSASSVTGGENEAKNIQYF
NA TRBJ2-2 TRBV10-3 CAIRGQGSNTGELFF
NA TRBJ1-2 TRBV6-2/TRBV6-3 CASSYPTRRVNYGYTF
NA TRBJ2-5 TRBV12-3/TRBV12-4 CASSWTGRETQYF
NA TRBJ1-5 TRBV2 CASRPTGGVGQPQHF